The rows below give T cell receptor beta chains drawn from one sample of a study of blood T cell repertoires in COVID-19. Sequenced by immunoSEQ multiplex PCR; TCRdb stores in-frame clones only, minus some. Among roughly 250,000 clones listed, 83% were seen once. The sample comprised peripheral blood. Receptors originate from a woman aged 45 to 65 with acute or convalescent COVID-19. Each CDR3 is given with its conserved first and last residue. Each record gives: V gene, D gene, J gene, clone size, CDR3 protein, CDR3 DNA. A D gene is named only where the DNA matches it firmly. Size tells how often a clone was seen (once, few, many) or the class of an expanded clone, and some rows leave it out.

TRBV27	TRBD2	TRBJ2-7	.	CASSLLGAGTSGKSSYEQYF	TGTGCCAGCAGTCTACTCGGGGCCGGGACTAGCGGGAAGAGCTCCTACGAGCAGTACTTC
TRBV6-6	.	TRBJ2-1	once	CASSNRPSGSYNEQFF	TGTGCCAGCAGTAACCGACCCTCAGGGTCCTACAATGAGCAGTTCTTC
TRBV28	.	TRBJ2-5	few	CASSSEPSTQYF	TGTGCCAGCAGTTCCGAGCCGTCGACCCAGTACTTC
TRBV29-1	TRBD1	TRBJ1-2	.	CSVEAGQGTYGYTF	TGCAGCGTTGAAGCGGGACAGGGTACTTATGGCTACACCTTC
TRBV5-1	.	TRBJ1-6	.	CASSFGGEGSPLHF	TGCGCCAGCAGCTTTGGAGGGGAGGGTTCACCCCTCCACTTT
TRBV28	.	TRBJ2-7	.	CASSLQGLYEQYF	TGTGCCAGCAGTTTACAGGGGCTGTACGAGCAGTACTTC
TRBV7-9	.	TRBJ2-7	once	CASSLGTGRFYEQYF	TGTGCCAGCAGCTTAGGTACAGGGCGTTTCTACGAGCAGTACTTC
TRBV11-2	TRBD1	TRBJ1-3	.	CASSLERQGYSGNTIYF	TGTGCCAGCAGCTTAGAACGACAGGGGTACTCTGGAAACACCATATATTTT
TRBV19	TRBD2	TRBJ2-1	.	CASSTPLAALYNEQFF	TGTGCCAGTAGTACCCCCCTAGCGGCCCTATACAATGAGCAGTTCTTC
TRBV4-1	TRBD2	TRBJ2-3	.	CASSQAGSGGERDTQYF	TGCGCCAGCAGCCAAGCGGGTAGCGGGGGGGAGAGGGATACGCAGTATTTT
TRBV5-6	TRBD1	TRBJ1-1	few	CASSHRPGTGAEGTEAFF	TGTGCCAGCAGCCATAGACCCGGGACAGGGGCGGAAGGCACTGAAGCTTTCTTT
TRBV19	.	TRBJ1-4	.	CASSINSEEKLFF	TGTGCCAGTAGTATTAATAGTGAGGAAAAACTGTTTTTT
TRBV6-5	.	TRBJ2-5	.	CASSTWQRETQYF	TGTGCCAGCAGCACGTGGCAGCGGGAGACCCAGTACTTC
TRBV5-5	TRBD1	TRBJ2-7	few	CASSRGQSTYEQYF	TGTGCCAGCAGCAGGGGACAGAGCACCTACGAGCAGTACTTC
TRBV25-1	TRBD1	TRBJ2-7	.	CASSESSGTALHEQYF	TGTGCCAGCAGTGAATCCTCCGGGACAGCCCTCCACGAGCAGTACTTC
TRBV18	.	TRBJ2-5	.	CASSPGPQETQYF	TGTGCCAGCTCACCTGGCCCACAAGAGACCCAGTACTTC
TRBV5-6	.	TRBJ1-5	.	CASSLYWSGGQPQHF	TGTGCCAGCAGCTTGTACTGGTCCGGTGGTCAGCCCCAGCATTTT
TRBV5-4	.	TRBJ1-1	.	CASSRDTEAFF	TGTGCCAGCTCCCGGGACACTGAAGCTTTCTTT
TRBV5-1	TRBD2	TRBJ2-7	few	CASSFSPRAGGEQYF	TGCGCCAGCAGCTTTAGTCCCCGAGCGGGAGGGGAGCAGTACTTC